This TCR beta chain stems from a study of beta chain features in type 1 diabetes. Germline loops: CDR1 GTSNPN, CDR2 SVGIG (reference sequence). V lost 1 base, J lost 1 base, and 12 bases lay in between. The CDR3 contains 15 residues. This clone turned up a few times. Its antigen is undetermined. About 110 mL of blood, on average, came from one heparinised draw per donor. Overall study findings and caveats: Although PCR might favor shorter templates, it would do so equally in patients and controls. Patients' naive, central memory and Treg TCRB repertoires seemed closer to one another than those of healthy donors. The study found moderately but significantly shorter TCRB CDR3s in all four CD4+ subsets of Type 1 diabetes patients. For cells with high TCR expression, cDNA sequencing could yield over-representation.

Expressed TCRB transcripts were sequenced because the isolated RNA had all been reverse transcribed beforehand. Sequencing used immunoSEQ multiplex PCR; TCRdb keeps in-frame clones, though not all of them. The data hold 600,000 to 700,000 clones, with around an eighth observed a single time. Sequenced input: naive CD4+ T cells from blood. This TCR was recovered from a man in his late teens or twenties with type 1 diabetes. The chain couples TRBV30 to TRBJ2-3; unclear D gene. CDR3 in DNA: TGTGCCTGGAGTGCTGCTTGGCAACGCACAGATACGCAGTATTTT. Its translation: CAWSAAWQRTDTQYF. Filled out from reference TRBV30 and TRBJ2-3, the complete variable domain reads SQTIHQWPATLVQPVGSPLSLECTVEGTSNPNLYWYRQAAGRGLQLLFYSVGIGQISSEVPQNLSASRPQDRQFILSSKKLLLSDSGFYLCAWSAAWQRTDTQYFGPGTRLTVL.